This T cell receptor (beta chain) was identified in a study of CD8 T cells in ankylosing spondylitis. Study results and caveats: Characteristic of ankylosing spondylitis blood, it appeared, was a TCR beta motif comprising about eight highly homologous variants.

TCRdb re-derived calls from the 5' RACE reads in MiXCR, one entry per CDR3 protein. The data show about 390,000 distinct CDR3 sequences, with 20% to 25% seen just once and 16% held by the top ten. This clonotype was detected a few times. Antigen unknown. The sample comprised blood, either unsorted or a sorted T cell fraction (not recorded which). The sequence was obtained from a male donor with ankylosing spondylitis.

This CDR3 is CASSQQWSEQFF. CDR3 bases: TGTGCCAGTAGTCAACAGTGGAGTGAGCAGTTCTTC. This sequence joins TRBV19 and TRBJ2-1; D gene ambiguous. CDR3 length equals 12 residues. Trimming left V 5 bases short and J 9 bases short, with 11 bases between. Germline values: CDR1 LNHDA, CDR2 SQIVND (reference sequence).